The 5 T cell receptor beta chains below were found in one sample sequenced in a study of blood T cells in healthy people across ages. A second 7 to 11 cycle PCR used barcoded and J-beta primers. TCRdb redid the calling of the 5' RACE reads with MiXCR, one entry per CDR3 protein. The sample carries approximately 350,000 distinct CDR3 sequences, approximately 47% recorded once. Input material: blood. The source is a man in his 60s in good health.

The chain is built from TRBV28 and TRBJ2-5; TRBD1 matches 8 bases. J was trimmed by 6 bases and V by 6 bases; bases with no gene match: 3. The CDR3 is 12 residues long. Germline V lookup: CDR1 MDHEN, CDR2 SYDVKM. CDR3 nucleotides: TGTGCCAGCAGCACAGGGGGACAGACCCAGTACTTC. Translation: CASSTGGQTQYF.

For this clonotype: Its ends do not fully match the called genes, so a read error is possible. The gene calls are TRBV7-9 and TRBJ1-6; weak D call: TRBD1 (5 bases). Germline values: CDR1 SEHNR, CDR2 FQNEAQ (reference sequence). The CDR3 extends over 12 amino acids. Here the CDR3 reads CASSLQGSPLHF. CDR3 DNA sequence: TGTGCCAGCAGCTTACAGGGCTCACCCCTTCACTTT.

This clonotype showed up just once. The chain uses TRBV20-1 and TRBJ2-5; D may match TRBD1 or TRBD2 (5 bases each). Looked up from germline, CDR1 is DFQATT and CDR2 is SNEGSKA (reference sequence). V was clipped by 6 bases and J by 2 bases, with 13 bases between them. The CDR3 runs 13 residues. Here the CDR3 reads CSALGPRQETQYF. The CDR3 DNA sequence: TGCAGTGCCCTGGGACCGAGGCAAGAGACCCAGTACTTC.

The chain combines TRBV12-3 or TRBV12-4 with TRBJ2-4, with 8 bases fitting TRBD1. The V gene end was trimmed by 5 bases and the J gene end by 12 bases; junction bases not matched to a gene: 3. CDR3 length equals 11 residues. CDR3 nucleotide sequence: TGTGCCAGCAGTACAGGGGGACATCAGTACTTC. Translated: CASSTGGHQYF.

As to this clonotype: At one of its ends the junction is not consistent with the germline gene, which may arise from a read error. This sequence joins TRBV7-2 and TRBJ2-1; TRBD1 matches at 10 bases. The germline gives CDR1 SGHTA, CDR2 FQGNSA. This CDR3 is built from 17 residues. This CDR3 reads CASSFFPGQGSCNEQFF. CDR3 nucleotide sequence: TGTGCCAGCAGCTTCTTCCCGGGACAGGGGTCCTGCAATGAGCAGTTCTTC.